This T cell receptor beta chain was sequenced for a study of monozygotic twins with inflammatory bowel disease. The study, taken as a whole, reports: There was no support for any single strong signal or clonotype associated with IBD.

The CDR3 loop spans 15 amino acids. Comment on this clonotype: The antigen is unknown.

Addition of UMIs with a 6-nucleotide sample barcode was achieved by template switching. TCRdb derives one entry per CDR3 protein from the 5' RACE reads, leaving out DNA. This sample's table has approximately 420,000 distinct CDR3 sequences. The sequence derives from a human donor with ulcerative colitis or Crohn's disease, or a healthy co-twin of an affected twin (not recorded which). Material for sequencing was blood. The chain combines TRBV12-3 or TRBV12-4 with TRBJ2-5; the TCRdb call, TRBD2, lacks DNA for checking. CDR3 sequence: CASSLLAGDQETQYF.